The sequence of this TCR beta chain was determined in a study of blood T cell repertoires in COVID-19. On the study more broadly: Samples of COVID-19 (acute and convalescent) were obtained from the United States, Italy and Spain. T cells, B-cell-depleted T cells, or PBMCs supplied cDNA or gDNA.

Libraries were prepared by immunoSEQ multiplex PCR; TCRdb keeps only in-frame clonotypes and omits some of them. The sample yields 200,000 to 250,000 clones, 80% to 90% seen once. J was trimmed by 3 bases and V by 5 bases; bases with no gene match: 6. Per germline, CDR1 SEHNR and CDR2 FQNEAQ (reference sequence). There are 15 residues in the CDR3. Within the 2 weeks before study entry, each person in the exposed group met a COVID-19 case. The clonotype comes from a man over 45 who had been exposed to COVID-19. The sample was PBMCs or T cells enriched from blood (not recorded which). The chain recombines TRBV7-9 with TRBJ2-7; 11 positions match TRBD1. DNA for the CDR3: TGTGCCAGCAGCCAAGGGACAGGGGGGGACTACGAGCAGTACGTC. It encodes CASSQGTGGDYEQYV.